The entry below gives a single TCR beta chain sequence along with its context. Study processing details: Amplification from reference gene primers served as the basis for estimated nucleated cell counts. The repertoire was sequenced with immunoSEQ multiplex PCR; TCRdb's copy has only in-frame clones and lacks some. The D gene and trimming were derived from the DNA, and the V and J assignments and clone size from that table. The data show 400,000 or so clones, 88% seen once. This sample stems from a study of blood T cell repertoires in COVID-19. As for the study in general: The analysed material was cDNA or gDNA that came from T cells, B-cell-depleted T cells, or PBMCs.

This CDR3 has 16 amino acids. CDR1 and CDR2 from the germline V gene are SGHTS and YDEGEE. V shed 2 bases and J shed 3 bases, with 17 bases lying between them. This receptor was obtained from a woman aged 40 to 55 with acute COVID-19. Sequenced input: PBMCs or T cells enriched from blood (not recorded which). The chain combines TRBV5-8 with TRBJ1-1, with a possible D match to TRBD1 (6 bases). The CDR3 coding sequence is TGTGCCAGCAGCTTCTCTTTAGGGGGTGACCACACTGAAGCTTTCTTT. Translated, it gives CASSFSLGGDHTEAFF.